Listed below are T cell receptor beta chains from one sample, sequenced in a study of sequential checkpoint blockade in melanoma. Some clones are missing from TCRdb's copy, which holds only in-frame ones; the method was immunoSEQ multiplex PCR. The sample holds around 13,000 clones, about 78% seen once. The source was CD8+ T cells sorted from blood (inferred from file names), collected from a patient given nivolumab and ipilimumab in sequence. These receptors were collected from a human donor with melanoma. The CDR3 runs from the conserved cysteine through the conserved F or W. The order of the fields is D gene, J gene, clone size, V gene, CDR3 protein, CDR3 DNA. The D gene is left open where the match is weak. The size field is filled for only some rows; it gives once, few, many or a size class.

d_call: NA; j_call: TRBJ2-2; clone_size: once; v_call: TRBV5-4; cdr3_aa: CASSFGGGELFF; cdr3_nt: TGTGCCAGCAGCTTCGGCGGCGGGGAGCTGTTTTTT
d_call: TRBD1; j_call: TRBJ2-7; clone_size: once; v_call: TRBV30; cdr3_aa: CAWRQGYEQYF; cdr3_nt: TGTGCCTGGAGACAGGGGTACGAGCAGTACTTC
d_call: TRBD1; j_call: TRBJ2-7; clone_size: NA; v_call: TRBV20-1; cdr3_aa: CSARDQGVEYF; cdr3_nt: TGCAGTGCTAGAGATCAGGGGGTTGAGTACTTC
d_call: NA; j_call: TRBJ2-1; clone_size: NA; v_call: TRBV9; cdr3_aa: CASSAPSGEQFF; cdr3_nt: TGTGCCAGCAGCGCCCCGAGTGGTGAGCAGTTCTTC
d_call: NA; j_call: TRBJ2-7; clone_size: NA; v_call: TRBV7-8; cdr3_aa: CASSFIGGQGSYEQYF; cdr3_nt: TGTGCCAGCAGCTTCATAGGTGGCCAGGGGTCCTACGAGCAGTACTTC
d_call: NA; j_call: TRBJ2-7; clone_size: NA; v_call: TRBV13; cdr3_aa: CASSLGDSAYEQYF; cdr3_nt: TGTGCCAGCAGCTTAGGGGACAGTGCCTACGAGCAGTACTTC
d_call: TRBD2; j_call: TRBJ2-1; clone_size: few; v_call: TRBV14; cdr3_aa: CASSQTSGYNEQFF; cdr3_nt: TGTGCCAGCAGCCAGACTAGCGGTTACAATGAGCAGTTCTTC
d_call: TRBD2; j_call: TRBJ2-7; clone_size: NA; v_call: TRBV6-1; cdr3_aa: CASSLREGYEQYF; cdr3_nt: TGTGCCAGCAGCCTCAGGGAGGGTTACGAGCAGTACTTC
d_call: NA; j_call: TRBJ2-5; clone_size: NA; v_call: TRBV19; cdr3_aa: CASSIEGGFQETQYF; cdr3_nt: TGTGCCAGTAGTATAGAGGGAGGCTTCCAAGAGACCCAGTACTTC
d_call: TRBD2; j_call: TRBJ2-3; clone_size: NA; v_call: TRBV5-6; cdr3_aa: CASSFSLAGSTDTQYF; cdr3_nt: TGTGCCAGCAGCTTCTCGCTAGCGGGGAGCACAGATACGCAGTATTTT
d_call: TRBD1; j_call: TRBJ2-7; clone_size: NA; v_call: TRBV7-3; cdr3_aa: CASSEGTGLGEQYF; cdr3_nt: TGTGCCAGCAGCGAGGGGACAGGCCTTGGGGAGCAGTACTTC
d_call: TRBD2; j_call: TRBJ2-1; clone_size: NA; v_call: TRBV27; cdr3_aa: CASSLNPSGRASDEQFF; cdr3_nt: TGTGCCAGCAGTCTCAACCCTAGCGGGAGGGCCTCGGATGAGCAGTTCTTC
d_call: TRBD1; j_call: TRBJ1-2; clone_size: NA; v_call: TRBV29-1; cdr3_aa: CSVYQGARYGYTF; cdr3_nt: TGCAGCGTTTACCAGGGGGCTAGGTATGGCTACACCTTC
d_call: NA; j_call: TRBJ2-1; clone_size: NA; v_call: TRBV19; cdr3_aa: CASSIGAPSSYNEQFF; cdr3_nt: TGTGCCAGTAGTATAGGAGCGCCGAGCTCCTACAATGAGCAGTTCTTC
d_call: TRBD1; j_call: TRBJ1-2; clone_size: NA; v_call: TRBV6-1; cdr3_aa: CASSELDRGRDGYTF; cdr3_nt: TGTGCCAGCAGTGAACTGGACAGGGGGCGCGATGGCTACACCTTC
d_call: TRBD2; j_call: TRBJ2-2; clone_size: NA; v_call: TRBV25-1; cdr3_aa: CASSESGGLNTGELFF; cdr3_nt: TGTGCCAGCAGTGAATCGGGGGGGTTGAACACCGGGGAGCTGTTTTTT
d_call: NA; j_call: TRBJ2-7; clone_size: NA; v_call: TRBV27; cdr3_aa: CASSDYYEQYF; cdr3_nt: TGTGCCAGCAGTGACTACTACGAGCAGTACTTC
d_call: NA; j_call: TRBJ1-3; clone_size: NA; v_call: TRBV6-5; cdr3_aa: CASSPRSAPGNTIYF; cdr3_nt: TGTGCCAGCAGTCCGAGGTCGGCTCCTGGAAACACCATATATTTT
d_call: NA; j_call: TRBJ2-3; clone_size: NA; v_call: TRBV27; cdr3_aa: CASSSRDTQYF; cdr3_nt: TGTGCCAGCAGTTCCCGAGATACGCAGTATTTT
d_call: TRBD1; j_call: TRBJ1-1; clone_size: NA; v_call: TRBV7-3; cdr3_aa: CASSLQGAGTEAFF; cdr3_nt: TGTGCCAGCAGCTTACAGGGGGCGGGAACTGAAGCTTTCTTT
d_call: NA; j_call: TRBJ2-7; clone_size: NA; v_call: TRBV27; cdr3_aa: CASSLAGRSYEQYF; cdr3_nt: TGTGCCAGCAGTTTAGCGGGACGGAGCTACGAGCAGTACTTC
d_call: NA; j_call: TRBJ2-3; clone_size: NA; v_call: TRBV7-6; cdr3_aa: CASSDPTVSTDTQYF; cdr3_nt: TGTGCCAGCAGCGATCCGACAGTAAGCACAGATACGCAGTATTTT
d_call: TRBD2; j_call: TRBJ2-1; clone_size: NA; v_call: TRBV10-3; cdr3_aa: CATRGIKTMGLASEQFF; cdr3_nt: TGTGCCACCCGAGGGATTAAGACTATGGGACTAGCAAGTGAGCAGTTCTTC
d_call: NA; j_call: TRBJ1-5; clone_size: NA; v_call: TRBV6-5; cdr3_aa: CASSYGGAQPQHF; cdr3_nt: TGTGCCAGCAGTTACGGGGGGGCTCAGCCCCAGCATTTT
d_call: TRBD1; j_call: TRBJ2-7; clone_size: NA; v_call: TRBV18; cdr3_aa: CASSPGTGPGEQYF; cdr3_nt: TGTGCCAGCTCACCGGGGACAGGACCGGGCGAGCAGTACTTC
d_call: NA; j_call: TRBJ2-1; clone_size: NA; v_call: TRBV6-4; cdr3_aa: CASSEQGTIYNEQFF; cdr3_nt: TGTGCCAGCAGTGAGCAGGGGACAATCTACAATGAGCAGTTCTTC